This entry features one T cell receptor beta chain sequence. Germline loops: CDR1 SGHTA, CDR2 FQGNSA. This CDR3 contains 16 residues. Trimming took 0 bases from V and 7 from J; bases not matched to a gene: 8. The data stem from a study of blood T cell repertoires in COVID-19. At the level of the study: The origin of the acute and convalescent COVID-19 samples was the United States, Italy and Spain. PBMCs, B-cell-depleted T cells, or T cells were the source of the cDNA or gDNA that made up the material.

In the authors' workflow: Estimation of nucleated cell counts was performed using reference gene primer amplification. TCRdb's table, derived via immunoSEQ multiplex PCR, lists solely in-frame clones and lacks some. The V and J calls and the clone size are those of that table, but D and trimming were determined from the DNA. The table shows about 260,000 clones, with roughly 87% occurring only once. Sequences were obtained from peripheral blood. The V call is TRBV7-2, the J call TRBJ2-5, with 10 bases matching TRBD2. This receptor was identified in a human donor in a cohort sampled during active COVID-19. CDR3 loop: CASSLALSSGRGTQYF. The CDR3 region has the DNA TGTGCCAGCAGCTTAGCTCTTTCCAGCGGGAGGGGGACCCAGTACTTC.